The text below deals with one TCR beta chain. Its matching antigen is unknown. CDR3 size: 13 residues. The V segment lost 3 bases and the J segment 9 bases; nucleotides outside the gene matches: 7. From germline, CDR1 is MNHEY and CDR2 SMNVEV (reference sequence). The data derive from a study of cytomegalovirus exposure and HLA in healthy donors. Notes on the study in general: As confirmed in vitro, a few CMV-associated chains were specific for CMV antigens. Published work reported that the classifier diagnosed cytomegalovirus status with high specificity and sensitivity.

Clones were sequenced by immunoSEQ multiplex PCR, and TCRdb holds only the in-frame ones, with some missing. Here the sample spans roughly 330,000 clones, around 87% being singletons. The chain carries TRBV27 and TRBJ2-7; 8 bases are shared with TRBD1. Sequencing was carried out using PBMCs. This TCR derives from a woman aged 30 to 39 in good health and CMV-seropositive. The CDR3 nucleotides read TGTGCCAGCAGTTTTGGACAGGGTTATGCGCAGTACTTC. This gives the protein CASSFGQGYAQYF.